The 28 T cell receptor beta chains below were found in one sample sequenced in a study of blood T cell repertoires in COVID-19. Profiling relied on immunoSEQ multiplex PCR, and the TCRdb table lists in-frame clones only, not all of them. The sample has roughly 290,000 clones, more than 75% seen once. The sequencing sample was made of peripheral blood. These receptor sequences come from a woman aged 25 to 45 who had recovered from COVID-19.

The table lists this clone with a count of one. The chain carries TRBV27 and TRBJ2-5, with D perhaps TRBD2 (5 bases). This CDR3 has 14 amino acids. The germline CDR1 and CDR2 sequences are MNHEY and SMNVEV (reference sequence). The V and J ends lost 3 bases and 2 bases respectively, with 10 bases between them. The CDR3 protein is CASSFRGRQETQYF. The CDR3 DNA sequence: TGTGCCAGCAGTTTCCGGGGTCGGCAAGAGACCCAGTACTTC.

The V and J genes are TRBV2 and TRBJ2-1; a possible D gene is TRBD1 (5 bases). The CDR3 loop spans 14 amino acids. CDR1 is SNHLY and CDR2 is FYNNEI in the germline V gene. The germline V and J ends were trimmed by 1 base and 3 bases, with 7 bases remaining between them. CDR3 in DNA: TGTGCCAGCAGTGAAGGGGGCGACTACAATGAGCAGTTCTTC. This gives the protein CASSEGGDYNEQFF.

In nucleotides, the CDR3 is TGCGCCAGCAGCCCGCAGGGACTGGGCAATGAGCAGTTCTTC. This translates into CASSPQGLGNEQFF. The chain joins TRBV4-1 to TRBJ2-1, with TRBD2 as a possible D gene (6 bases). V dropped 4 bases and J dropped 6 bases, with 13 bases sitting between them. Looked up from germline, CDR1 is MGHRA and CDR2 is YSYEKL. The CDR3 extends over 14 amino acids.

This chain connects TRBV9 to TRBJ1-3; D call uncertain. Germline values: CDR1 SGDLS, CDR2 YYNGEE. The CDR3 length is 17 residues. Trimming pared 0 bases from V and 0 bases from J, leaving 13 bases between. The CDR3 DNA sequence: TGTGCCAGCAGCGTAGAGTTGAGTCCACCCTCTGGAAACACCATATATTTT. As protein: CASSVELSPPSGNTIYF.

On this clone: One base away lies a much larger clone, so this may be a sequencing read error. Distinct nucleotide sequences in the sample also encode this CDR3. The chain has TRBV7-2 and TRBJ1-2; the match to TRBD1 covers 9 bases. V was clipped by 4 bases and J by 8 bases; unmatched bases: 2. From germline, CDR1 is SGHTA and CDR2 FQGNSA. The CDR3 spans 12 residues. The CDR3 bases are TGTGCCAGCAGCTCAGGACAGGGGGGCTACACCTTC. Translation: CASSSGQGGYTF.

This clone was seen a handful of times. J is TRBJ1-5 and V is TRBV27, with TRBD1 matching 9 bases. J lost 3 bases, V lost 5 bases, and 5 bases had no gene match. CDR1 is MNHEY and CDR2 is SMNVEV in the germline V gene (reference sequence). The CDR3 covers 15 residues. The CDR3 nucleotides read TGTGCCAGCAGTGGCCGACAGGGGGTCAATCAGCCCCAGCATTTT. Protein: CASSGRQGVNQPQHF.

The J gene is TRBJ1-2, the V gene TRBV27; TRBD1 is a possible D gene (5 bases). V shed 8 bases and J shed 2 bases, with 12 bases lying between them. CDR3 length equals 13 residues. CDR1 and CDR2 from the germline V gene are MNHEY and SMNVEV (reference sequence). CDR3: CASGLRGNYGYTF. The CDR3 nucleotides read TGTGCCAGCGGCCTGCGGGGCAACTATGGCTACACCTTC.

This chain links TRBV24-1 with TRBJ2-1, with TRBD2 identical over 7 bases. The CDR3 spans 17 residues. CDR1 KGHDR and CDR2 SFDVKD come from the germline V gene. V lost 4 bases, J lost 11 bases, and 19 bases stayed unmatched. CDR3 nucleotides: TGTGCCACCAGTGACGCCTCCATGGAGACGCCGGGACTACAGCAGTTCTTC. Residues: CATSDASMETPGLQQFF.

V and J are TRBV4-1 and TRBJ1-1; D is uncertain. The germline V and J ends were trimmed by 1 base and 2 bases, with 5 bases remaining between them. Germline loops: CDR1 MGHRA, CDR2 YSYEKL. This CDR3 has 13 residues. CDR3 DNA: TGCGCCAGCAGCCAAGCGCGAAACACTGAAGCTTTCTTT. Translation: CASSQARNTEAFF.

The V call is TRBV9, the J call TRBJ2-7; D may be TRBD2 (6 bases). The CDR3 loop spans 15 amino acids. The germline V gene has CDR1 SGDLS and CDR2 YYNGEE. Trimming cost V 0 bases and J 0 bases, with 10 bases left between them. CDR3 protein: CASSVGAGSSYEQYF. The CDR3 nucleotides are TGTGCCAGCAGCGTAGGTGCGGGGAGCTCCTACGAGCAGTACTTC.

The chain combines TRBV12-3 or TRBV12-4 with TRBJ2-5, with 7 bases matching TRBD1. The CDR3 contains 13 residues. J lost 4 bases, V lost 4 bases, and 3 bases had no gene match. The CDR3 region has the DNA TGTGCCAGCAGTTCCCGGACAGGAGAGACCCAGTACTTC. Amino acid sequence: CASSSRTGETQYF.

The V call is TRBV5-6, the J call TRBJ1-1; 10 bases align to TRBD1. From germline, CDR1 is SGHDT and CDR2 YYEEEE. The CDR3 contains 14 residues. Losses at the gene ends were 4 bases for V and 5 bases for J; bases not matched to a gene: 5. The CDR3 bases are TGTGCCAGCAGCAGAGACAGGGGGCGAACTGAAGCTTTCTTT. Its translation: CASSRDRGRTEAFF.

V usage is TRBV3-1 (or the pseudogene TRBV3-2) and J usage is TRBJ2-2; 11 bases align to TRBD2. The CDR3 sequence is 14 residues long. Germline CDR1 LGHDT, CDR2 YNNKEL (reference sequence). After removal of 5 bases from V and 4 bases from J, the junction contained 0 bases not matched to a gene. CDR3: CASSTSGGTGELFF. The CDR3 DNA reads TGTGCCAGCAGCACTAGCGGGGGCACCGGGGAGCTGTTTTTT.

V gene TRBV18 combines with J gene TRBJ2-2; D is unresolved. Germline V gene lookup returns CDR1 KGHSH and CDR2 LQKENI. The CDR3 is 14 amino acids. Between the trimmed V and J ends, which lost 0 bases and 1 base, there was a span of 3 bases. The CDR3 is CASSPPQNTGELFF. The DNA for the CDR3 is TGTGCCAGCTCACCACCCCAGAACACCGGGGAGCTGTTTTTT.

The chain has TRBV10-3 and TRBJ2-3; TRBD1 might be the D (5 bases). This CDR3 is built from 16 residues. The V end was cut by 10 bases, the J end by 6 bases, with 26 bases between. Germline V gives CDR1 ENHRY, CDR2 SYGVKD. This chain's CDR3 is CATRVGQPPWGDTQYF. CDR3 DNA: TGTGCCACCCGGGTAGGACAACCCCCGTGGGGCGATACGCAGTATTTT.

This sequence joins TRBV3-1 (or the pseudogene TRBV3-2) and TRBJ2-7, with 7 positions matching TRBD1. V trimming: 1 base; J trimming: 6 bases; junction bases outside the gene matches: 6. Germline V CDR1 and CDR2: LGHDT, YNNKEL (reference sequence). The CDR3 sequence is 14 residues long. CDR3 DNA sequence: TGTGCCAGCAGCCAAGTCATAGGGGGCGCCGAGCAGTACTTC. Amino acid sequence: CASSQVIGGAEQYF.

The chain uses TRBV30 and TRBJ1-1, with 11 bases fitting TRBD1. The V and J ends lost 4 bases and 5 bases, in that order; junction bases with no gene match: 18. The CDR3 consists of 18 residues. Germline CDR1 and CDR2: GTSNPN and SVGIG (reference sequence). The CDR3 loop reads CAWIGYRDRGDSGTEAFF. CDR3 in DNA: TGTGCCTGGATAGGTTACCGGGACAGGGGGGATTCGGGTACTGAAGCTTTCTTT.

J is TRBJ2-5 and V is TRBV5-1; a possible D gene is TRBD1 (5 bases). Germline values: CDR1 SGHRS, CDR2 YFSETQ. V lost 5 bases, J lost 1 base, and 15 bases lay in between. CDR3 length: 15 residues. The CDR3 region is CASRVLGQGQETQYF. CDR3 sequence (DNA): TGCGCCAGCAGAGTCCTGGGGCAGGGCCAAGAGACCCAGTACTTC.

The chain links TRBV11-3 to TRBJ2-5; D call uncertain. Germline CDR1 reads SGHNT; CDR2 reads YENEEA. The CDR3 is made up of 17 amino acids. Trimming removed 7 bases from V and 2 bases from J, with 23 bases in between. The CDR3 coding sequence is TGTGCCAGCATCCTGTCTGAGGATGGCAGCCCTCAAGAGACCCAGTACTTC. Its translation: CASILSEDGSPQETQYF.

This chain connects TRBV10-3 to TRBJ2-1, with TRBD2 matching 9 bases. The CDR3 spans 18 residues. With V trimmed by 0 bases and J by 4 bases, 10 bases remained unmatched. Per germline, CDR1 ENHRY and CDR2 SYGVKD. CDR3 in amino acids: CAISESRAGGPEYNEQFF. CDR3 sequence (DNA): TGTGCCATCAGTGAGTCGAGAGCGGGAGGCCCGGAATACAATGAGCAGTTCTTC.

The chain combines TRBV7-9 with TRBJ2-7; D might be TRBD1 (6 bases). Trimming shortened V by 1 base and J by 2 bases, and 12 bases separated the two germline ends. This CDR3 region has 15 residues. The germline CDR1 and CDR2 sequences are SEHNR and FQNEAQ (reference sequence). CDR3: CASSLVTGSPYEQYF. For the CDR3, the DNA is TGTGCCAGCAGCTTAGTAACAGGGAGCCCCTACGAGCAGTACTTC.

This chain links TRBV28 with TRBJ2-3; perhaps TRBD1 as D (6 bases). Trimming pared 2 bases from V and 1 base from J, leaving 19 bases between. The CDR3 is 18 residues long. CDR1 is MDHEN, CDR2 SYDVKM, per germline. In DNA, the CDR3 is TGTGCCAGCAGTTTAGGTCTTGGGGGCGTTCAACGCACAGATACGCAGTATTTT. Residues: CASSLGLGGVQRTDTQYF.

V gene TRBV3-1 (or the pseudogene TRBV3-2) combines with J gene TRBJ1-3; D is undetermined. This CDR3 spans 13 amino acids. The V gene lost 3 bases and the J gene lost 0 bases, with 3 bases spanning the gap. In germline, CDR1 is LGHDT, CDR2 YNNKEL (reference sequence). DNA of the CDR3: TGTGCCAGCAGCCAGGCCTCTGGAAACACCATATATTTT. This translates into CASSQASGNTIYF.

This clone was picked up a small number of times. V gene TRBV2 combines with J gene TRBJ1-5; TRBD1 agrees at 12 bases. Germline V gives CDR1 SNHLY, CDR2 FYNNEI. This CDR3 comprises 14 residues. The J segment lost 6 bases and the V segment lost 4 bases, leaving 1 base of the junction unmatched. CDR3 residues: CASSGDRGPQPQHF. CDR3 coding DNA: TGTGCCAGCAGTGGGGACAGGGGGCCTCAGCCCCAGCATTTT.

The V and J genes are TRBV19 and TRBJ1-1, with 7 bases matching TRBD1. The J segment lost 4 bases and the V segment lost 8 bases, leaving 4 bases of the junction unmatched. The V gene's germline CDR1 is LNHDA and CDR2 SQIVND (reference sequence). CDR3 length equals 12 residues. CDR3 DNA: TGTGCCAGTGGGACAGACATCACTGAAGCTTTCTTT. Translating gives CASGTDITEAFF.

This clone showed up just a few times. CDR3 DNA sequence: TGTGCCAGCAGCCACGACAGGGAAGCTTTCTTT. This sequence encodes CASSHDREAFF. The chain uses TRBV5-6 and TRBJ1-1; D may be TRBD1 (6 bases). The germline V gene has CDR1 SGHDT and CDR2 YYEEEE. CDR3 size: 11 residues. The V and J ends lost 4 bases and 8 bases respectively, with 9 bases between them.

V usage is TRBV12-5 and J usage is TRBJ2-6; 10 bases fit TRBD2. The CDR3 runs to 18 residues. J lost 2 bases, V lost 1 base, and 5 bases had no gene match. The germline V gene has CDR1 LGHNT and CDR2 FRNRAP. CDR3 loop: CASGLASGGATGANVLTF. DNA for the CDR3: TGTGCTAGTGGTTTGGCCAGCGGGGGGGCCACTGGGGCCAACGTCCTGACTTTC.

V gene TRBV7-2 combines with J gene TRBJ2-7; tentative D call: TRBD2 (6 bases). The CDR3 runs 13 residues. Germline CDR1 SGHTA, CDR2 FQGNSA. V gave up 4 bases and J gave up 7 bases, with 14 bases separating them. The CDR3 nucleotides are TGTGCCAGCAGCTCCCTTGGGGGGATTGAGCAGTACTTC. Translation: CASSSLGGIEQYF.